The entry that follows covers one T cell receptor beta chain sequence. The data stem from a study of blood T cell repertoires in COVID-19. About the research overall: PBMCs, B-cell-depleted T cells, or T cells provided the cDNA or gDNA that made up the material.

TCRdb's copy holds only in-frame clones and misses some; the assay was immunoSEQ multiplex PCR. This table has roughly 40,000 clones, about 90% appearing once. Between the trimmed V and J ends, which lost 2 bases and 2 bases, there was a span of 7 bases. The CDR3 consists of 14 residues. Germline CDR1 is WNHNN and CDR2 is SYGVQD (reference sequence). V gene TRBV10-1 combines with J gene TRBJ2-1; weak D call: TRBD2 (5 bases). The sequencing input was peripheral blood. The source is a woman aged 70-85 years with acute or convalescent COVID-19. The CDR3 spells CASSEGSTYNEQFF. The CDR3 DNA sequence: TGCGCCAGCAGTGAGGGGAGTACCTACAATGAGCAGTTCTTC.